The T cell receptor beta chain described here comes from a study of blood T cell repertoires in COVID-19. The table came from immunoSEQ multiplex PCR; TCRdb's copy has only in-frame clones and leaves some out. This repertoire shows fewer than 500,000 clones, roughly nine tenths found once; its top ten account for 1.1%. This CDR3 is 13 amino acids long. The germline V gene encodes CDR1 MDHEN and CDR2 SYDVKM. Trimming took 1 base from V and 4 from J, leaving 8 bases between them. V usage is TRBV28 and J usage is TRBJ2-7; D is unresolved. This clonotype was obtained from a man in his thirties or forties who had recovered from COVID-19. The sequenced sample consisted of PBMCs or T cells enriched from blood (not recorded which). The CDR3 coding sequence is TGTGCCAGCAGTTTATCCGCACAATACGAGCAGTACTTC. It yields the protein CASSLSAQYEQYF.